This note documents a single T cell receptor beta chain sequence. One base away lies a much larger clone, so this may be a sequencing read error. None of the glioblastoma patients had an isocitrate dehydrogenase mutation. Germline CDR1 reads SGHVS; CDR2 reads FNYEAQ. This CDR3 is built from 13 residues. Trimming left V 3 bases short and J 1 base short, with 6 bases between. This record comes from a study of glioma-infiltrating T cells after dendritic cell vaccination. Measured with immunoSEQ multiplex PCR; TCRdb has only the in-frame clones, and not every one. The table records 75,000 to 100,000 clones, 79% of them present only once.

This chain links TRBV7-6 with TRBJ1-1, with a tentative D call TRBD1 (6 bases). This clonotype originated in a human donor with glioblastoma. The source was blood, collected before dendritic cell vaccination. In nucleotides, the CDR3 is TGTGCCAGCAGCTTCAGGGGGAACACTGAAGCTTTCTTT. This translates into CASSFRGNTEAFF. Full variable domain (missing parts from reference TRBV7-6 and TRBJ1-1): GAGVSQSPRYKVTKRGQDVALRCDPISGHVSLYWYRQALGQGPEFLTYFNYEAQQDKSGLPNDRFSAERPEGSISTLTIQRTEQRDSAMYRCASSFRGNTEAFFGQGTRLTVV.